The 26 T cell receptor beta chains below come from one sample, sequenced in a study of vaccination and CD4 T cells after COVID-19. Treatment reported: approximately 9-day PBMC culture with coronavirus spike peptide pools or control peptides (ViraFEST assay). Their antigen targets remain unknown. Once obtained from cultured CD4+ T cells, the DNA was sequenced using the Oncomine TCR Beta short-read assay. MiXCR, applied by TCRdb to the PCR reads, yields one record per CDR3 protein. The profile shows 15,000 to 25,000 distinct CDR3 sequences, just under 55% of them singletons. The material sequenced was CD4+ T cells from blood, cultured in vitro. These receptors were collected from a human donor who had recovered from COVID-19.

This clonotype came up a few times. The chain has TRBV6-1 and TRBJ2-7, with 8 nucleotides matching TRBD1. The CDR3 runs 15 residues. J was trimmed by 2 bases and V by 4 bases; bases with no gene match: 7. CDR1 and CDR2 from the germline V gene are MNHNS and SASEGT. DNA for the CDR3: TGTGCCAGCAGTGTTGGGACAGGACTAACCTACGAGCAGTACTTC. It encodes CASSVGTGLTYEQYF.

V is TRBV27 and J is TRBJ2-7, with D perhaps TRBD1 (5 bases). The V gene's germline CDR1 is MNHEY and CDR2 SMNVEV (reference sequence). CDR3 length: 16 residues. V lost 3 bases and J 2 bases, leaving 17 bases between the germline ends. The CDR3 DNA is TGTGCCAGCAGTTTTTCTCCAGGGATTCTCCCCTACGAGCAGTACTTC. It specifies CASSFSPGILPYEQYF.

The CDR3 sequence is CASNDPGTLSSYEQYF. CDR3 nucleotides: TGTGCCAGCAACGATCCCGGGACCCTCAGCTCCTACGAGCAGTACTTC. This sequence joins TRBV6-1 and TRBJ2-7; D is tentatively TRBD1 or TRBD2 (5 bases each). This CDR3 spans 16 amino acids. Trimming pared 7 bases from V and 0 bases from J, leaving 19 bases between. Germline CDR1 and CDR2: MNHNS and SASEGT.

The J gene is TRBJ1-4, the V gene TRBV20-1; D is uncertain. The germline V and J ends were trimmed by 5 bases and 5 bases, with 6 bases remaining between them. This CDR3 is built from 11 residues. Germline CDR1 DFQATT, CDR2 SNEGSKA (reference sequence). The CDR3, as DNA: TGCAGTGCTGGTACAAATGAAAAACTGTTTTTT. Translation gives CSAGTNEKLFF.

This clonotype showed up just a few times. The J gene is TRBJ1-5, the V gene TRBV18; the D gene is possibly TRBD1 (5 bases). CDR3 length: 13 residues. CDR1 and CDR2 (germline): KGHSH, LQKENI. Trimming shortened V by 3 bases and J by 3 bases, and 6 bases separated the two germline ends. The CDR3 is CASSPGLNQPQHF. CDR3 bases: TGTGCCAGCTCACCGGGACTCAATCAGCCCCAGCATTTT.

The genes are TRBV28 and TRBJ2-6; D remains unclear. The CDR3 contains 19 residues. V was shortened by 10 bases and J by 0 bases, with 25 bases between the two germline ends. The germline V gene has CDR1 MDHEN and CDR2 SYDVKM. CDR3 sequence: CATLRTYNSWSSGANVLTF. The DNA of the CDR3 is TGTGCCACCTTACGAACCTATAACTCCTGGAGCTCTGGGGCCAACGTCCTGACTTTC.

In this sample, this clonotype turned up a few times. CDR3 in amino acids: CSAWSGRALGDNEQFF. DNA for the CDR3: TGCAGTGCCTGGAGCGGGAGGGCCTTAGGGGACAATGAGCAGTTCTTC. The J gene is TRBJ2-1, the V gene TRBV20-1, with 10 positions matching TRBD2. J lost 5 bases, V lost 6 bases, and 13 bases had no gene match. CDR1 and CDR2 from the germline V gene are DFQATT and SNEGSKA (reference sequence). This CDR3 is 16 amino acids long.

The rearrangement joins TRBV12-3 or TRBV12-4 to TRBJ1-1; possible D gene TRBD1, 5 bases. Trimming cost V 5 bases and J 3 bases, with 10 bases left between them. The CDR3 spans 13 residues. The CDR3: CASSLARDTEAFF. The CDR3 DNA sequence: TGTGCCAGCAGTCTGGCCAGGGACACTGAAGCTTTCTTT.

The chain recombines TRBV7-9 with TRBJ2-5; D is undetermined. There are 15 residues in the CDR3. V dropped 5 bases and J dropped 2 bases, with 15 bases sitting between them. CDR1 is SEHNR, CDR2 FQNEAQ, per germline (reference sequence). The CDR3 here is CASSPHSGRQETQYF. In DNA form, the CDR3 reads TGTGCCAGCAGCCCTCATTCCGGAAGACAAGAGACCCAGTACTTC.

The chain links TRBV11-3 to TRBJ2-3; D call uncertain. Germline V gene data show CDR1 as SGHNT and CDR2 as YENEEA. This CDR3 comprises 14 residues. Trimming stripped 5 bases from V and 0 bases from J, with 9 bases between. CDR3 in amino acids: CASSLTSSTDTQYF. The DNA for the CDR3 is TGTGCCAGCAGCCTAACATCTAGCACAGATACGCAGTATTTT.

The chain employs TRBV6-2 or TRBV6-3 and TRBJ1-6; D might be TRBD1 (5 bases). Germline CDR1 is MNHEY and CDR2 is SVGEGT. The CDR3 covers 15 residues. CDR3 in DNA: TGTGCGACCGGACCAGGCGGCAGGGCCAATTCACCCCTCCACTTT. Amino acids: CATGPGGRANSPLHF.

V and J are TRBV4-2 and TRBJ2-6, with D maybe TRBD1 (5 bases). V lost 3 bases to trimming and J lost 0 bases, with 12 bases between them. Germline V lookup: CDR1 LGHNA, CDR2 YNFKEQ. This CDR3 has 17 residues. The CDR3 DNA reads TGTGCCAGCAGCCAGGGTAGGGGCGGCTCTGGGGCCAACGTCCTGACTTTC. It codes for CASSQGRGGSGANVLTF.

The J gene is TRBJ1-2, the V gene TRBV5-4; 8 bases are shared with TRBD1. Germline CDR1 and CDR2: SGHNT and YYREEE (reference sequence). V dropped 4 bases and J dropped 0; count of bases not matched to a gene: 8. The CDR3 is 16 residues long. CDR3 in amino acids: CASSQGGTGANYGYTF. The DNA of the CDR3 is TGTGCCAGCAGCCAGGGAGGGACAGGAGCTAACTATGGCTACACCTTC.

This chain uses TRBV11-3 with TRBJ2-1, with D possibly matching TRBD2 (5 bases). Trimming pared 5 bases from V and 4 bases from J, leaving 15 bases between. Per germline, CDR1 SGHNT and CDR2 YENEEA. This CDR3 is built from 15 residues. CDR3 in DNA: TGTGCCAGCAGCGGACTTGAACTCGGGTACAATGAGCAGTTCTTC. It translates to CASSGLELGYNEQFF.

The chain employs TRBV20-1 and TRBJ2-5, with TRBD2 matching 10 bases. Germline values: CDR1 DFQATT, CDR2 SNEGSKA (reference sequence). The V gene end was trimmed by 5 bases and the J gene end by 5 bases; junction bases not matched to a gene: 5. The CDR3 is made up of 13 amino acids. The CDR3 DNA reads as TGCAGTGCTCAAGCGGGGGGGCTTGAGACCCAGTACTTC. Protein: CSAQAGGLETQYF.

The gene calls are TRBV27 and TRBJ2-7; TRBD1 matches 10 bases. The germline V gene encodes CDR1 MNHEY and CDR2 SMNVEV (reference sequence). The CDR3 totals 14 residues. V gave up 6 bases and J gave up 5 bases; unmatched junction bases: 7. CDR3 DNA sequence: TGTGCCAGCAGGAGGGACAGGGGCGGAAACGAGCAGTACTTC. Translating gives CASRRDRGGNEQYF.

This clonotype was seen once. The rearrangement joins TRBV14 to TRBJ2-5; D remains unclear. CDR1 and CDR2 from the germline V gene are SGHDN and FVKESK. The CDR3 contains 12 residues. With 4 bases removed from V and 4 bases from J, the gap between germline ends came to 7 bases. CDR3 in DNA: TGTGCCAGCAGCCCTCGTCCAGAGACCCAGTACTTC. It is translated as CASSPRPETQYF.

The chain is built from TRBV11-3 and TRBJ1-1; D is possibly TRBD1 (6 bases). This CDR3 spans 16 amino acids. Germline assignment: CDR1 SGHNT and CDR2 YENEEA. Trimming left V 1 base short and J 3 bases short, with 15 bases between. The CDR3 here is CASSLGRRGKDTEAFF. CDR3 nucleotide sequence: TGTGCCAGCAGCTTAGGGCGCAGGGGTAAGGACACTGAAGCTTTCTTT.

The table lists this clonotype with a few counts. The V and J genes are TRBV7-9 and TRBJ1-5; D unresolved. Germline CDR1 is SEHNR and CDR2 is FQNEAQ (reference sequence). The length of the CDR3 is 16 residues. The V end was cut by 1 base, the J end by 2 bases, with 12 bases between. Here the CDR3 reads CASSLELGSGNQPQHF. In DNA form, the CDR3 reads TGTGCCAGCAGCTTAGAGCTGGGGTCTGGCAATCAGCCCCAGCATTTT.

V usage is TRBV28 and J usage is TRBJ1-5, with TRBD1 matching 10 bases. The germline CDR1 and CDR2 sequences are MDHEN and SYDVKM. Trimming at V came to 2 bases and at J to 3 bases, leaving 4 bases not matched to a gene. This CDR3 is built from 16 residues. The CDR3 bases are TGTGCCAGCAGTTTAGGGACAGGGGTAGACAATCAGCCCCAGCATTTT. The encoded protein is CASSLGTGVDNQPQHF. Combining the CDR3 with reference TRBV28 and TRBJ1-5 gives the whole variable domain DVKVTQSSRYLVKRTGEKVFLECVQDMDHENMFWYRQDPGLGLRLIYFSYDVKMKEKGDIPEGYSVSREKKERFSLILESASTNQTSMYLCASSLGTGVDNQPQHFGDGTRLSIL.

The chain carries TRBV7-2 and TRBJ2-1; 12 bases align to TRBD2. Germline V gives CDR1 SGHTA, CDR2 FQGNSA. The CDR3 runs 15 residues. J gave up 4 bases and V 5 bases, and 3 bases lay outside the gene matches. In DNA, the CDR3 is TGTGCCAGCAGCGTCACTAGCGGGGGGTACAATGAGCAGTTCTTC. It yields the protein CASSVTSGGYNEQFF.

The chain recombines TRBV7-6 with TRBJ2-3; 9 positions agree with TRBD1. The germline V gene has CDR1 SGHVS and CDR2 FNYEAQ. The CDR3 has 15 residues. Germline trimming cut 5 bases from V and 3 bases from J; bases unmatched to any gene: 6. The CDR3 region has the DNA TGTGCCAGCAGCACGAACAGGGGGCGGACAGATACGCAGTATTTT. Its translation is CASSTNRGRTDTQYF.

Note on this clonotype: Germline and junction disagree at one end, which may indicate a read error. The rearrangement joins TRBV7-8 to TRBJ1-3; D is undetermined. The V gene's germline CDR1 is SGHVS and CDR2 FQNEAQ. The CDR3 has 13 residues. CDR3 nucleotides: TGTGCCAGCAGCCCGTTGGAAGGAAGCACCATATATTTT. As protein: CASSPLEGSTIYF. The full variable domain, in which reference TRBV7-8 and TRBJ1-3 provide the parts outside the CDR3, is GAGVSQSPRYKVAKRGQDVALRCDPISGHVSLFWYQQALGQGPEFLTYFQNEAQLDKSGLPSDRFFAERPEGSVSTLKIQRTQQEDSAVYLCASSPLEGSTIYFGEGSWLTVV.

This clonotype has just a few counts. This chain connects TRBV6-1 to TRBJ1-2, with a weak D call TRBD1 (6 bases). The CDR3 is 13 residues long. The germline V gene encodes CDR1 MNHNS and CDR2 SASEGT. Trimming took 4 bases from V and 7 from J, leaving 13 bases between them. The CDR3 loop is CASSGEGVGGYTF. CDR3 DNA sequence: TGTGCCAGCAGTGGGGAGGGGGTAGGTGGCTACACCTTC.

The rearrangement uses TRBV6-2 or TRBV6-3 and TRBJ2-1, with D possibly being TRBD2 (5 bases). Germline assignment: CDR1 MNHEY and CDR2 SVGEGT. The CDR3 is 12 residues long. Trimming stripped 6 bases from V and 9 bases from J, with 12 bases between. The CDR3 sequence: CASSRLAVEQFF. CDR3 nucleotides: TGTGCCAGCAGCCGTCTAGCAGTTGAGCAGTTCTTC.

This chain links TRBV20-1 with TRBJ2-5; TRBD2 agrees at 9 bases. Germline CDR1 is DFQATT and CDR2 is SNEGSKA (reference sequence). The CDR3 length is 15 residues. After removal of 6 bases from V and 5 bases from J, the junction contained 13 bases not matched to a gene. Written as DNA, the CDR3 is TGCAGTGCCACCCTAGCGGGGCCCGATCTGGAGACCCAGTACTTC. This sequence encodes CSATLAGPDLETQYF.